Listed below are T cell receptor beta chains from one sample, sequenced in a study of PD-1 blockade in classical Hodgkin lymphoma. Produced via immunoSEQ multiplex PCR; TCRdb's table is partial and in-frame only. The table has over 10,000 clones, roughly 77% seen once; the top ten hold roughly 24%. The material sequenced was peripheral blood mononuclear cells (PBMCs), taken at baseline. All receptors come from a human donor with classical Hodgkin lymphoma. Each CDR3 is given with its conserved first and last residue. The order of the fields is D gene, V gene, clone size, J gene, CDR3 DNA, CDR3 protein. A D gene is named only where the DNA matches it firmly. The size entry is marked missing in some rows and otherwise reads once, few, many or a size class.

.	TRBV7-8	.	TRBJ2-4	TGTGCCAGCAGCCCCGAAGGGCTCTCTCTAGCCAAAAACATTCAGTACTTC	CASSPEGLSLAKNIQYF
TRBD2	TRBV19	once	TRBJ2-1	TGTGCCAGTAGTCCCAGACTAGCGGGAGCGCATGAGCAGTTCTTC	CASSPRLAGAHEQFF
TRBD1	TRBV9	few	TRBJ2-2	TGTGCCAGCAGCGTGACAGGGATCACCGGGGAGCTGTTTTTT	CASSVTGITGELFF
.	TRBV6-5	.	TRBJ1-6	TGTGCCAGCAAGTCGCAGACTAATTCACCCCTCCACTTT	CASKSQTNSPLHF
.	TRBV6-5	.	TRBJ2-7	TGTGCCAGCAGTCCCTGGACAGCCAACTACGAGCAGTACTTC	CASSPWTANYEQYF
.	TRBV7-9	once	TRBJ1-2	TGTGCCAGCAGCAGGGACCGCGAAGGCTACACCTTC	CASSRDREGYTF
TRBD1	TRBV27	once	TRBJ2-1	TGTGCCAGCAGGGGAGACAGGGGATTTTCAGGGCAGTTCTTC	CASRGDRGFSGQFF
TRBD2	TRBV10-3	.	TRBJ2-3	TGTGCCATCAACCTCAGGGAGGGGACAGATACGCAGTATTTT	CAINLREGTDTQYF
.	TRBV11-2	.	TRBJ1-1	TGTGCCAGCAGCTTAGAGCAGACGGCGCGCACTGAAGCTTTCTTT	CASSLEQTARTEAFF
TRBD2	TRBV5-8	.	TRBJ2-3	TGTGCCAGCAGCGCTGGGACTAGCGGGATGACAGATACGCAGTATTTT	CASSAGTSGMTDTQYF
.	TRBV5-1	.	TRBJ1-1	TGCGCCAGTCATCGGGGCTCGGAGGACACTGAAGCTTTCTTT	CASHRGSEDTEAFF
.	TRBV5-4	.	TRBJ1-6	TGTGCCAGCAGCTTGCAAAAGACTTCACCCCTCCACTTT	CASSLQKTSPLHF
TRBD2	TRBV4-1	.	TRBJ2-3	TGCGCCAGCAGCCAAGTATTGAGGACTAGCGTTGAAGATACGCAGTATTTT	CASSQVLRTSVEDTQYF
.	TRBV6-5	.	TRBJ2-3	TGTGCCAGCAGTTACTATGGGACGGACACAGATACGCAGTATTTT	CASSYYGTDTDTQYF
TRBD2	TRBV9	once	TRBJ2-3	TGTGCCAGCAGCGTAGCGGGACTAGGCACAGATACGCAGTATTTT	CASSVAGLGTDTQYF
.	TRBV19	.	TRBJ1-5	TGTGCCAGTAGTACAAAACACCGACAGCCCCAGCATTTT	CASSTKHRQPQHF
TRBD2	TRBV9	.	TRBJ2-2	TGTGCCAGCAGCGTAGTCCCCGCGGGCCCGACTAGCGGTTACACCGGGGAGCTGTTTTTT	CASSVVPAGPTSGYTGELFF
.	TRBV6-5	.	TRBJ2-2	TGTGCCAGCAGTTTTAGGCCCGGGGAGCTGTTTTTT	CASSFRPGELFF
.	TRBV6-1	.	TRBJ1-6	TGTGCCAGCCCCGAAAGGGGGGATTATAATTCACCCCTCCACTTT	CASPERGDYNSPLHF
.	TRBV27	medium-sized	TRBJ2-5	TGTGCCAGCAGTCGAGTGGTGCAAGAGACCCAGTACTTC	CASSRVVQETQYF
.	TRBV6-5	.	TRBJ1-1	TGTGCCAGCAGTCACTCGGCGAGTACTGAAGCTTTCTTT	CASSHSASTEAFF
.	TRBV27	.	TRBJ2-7	TGTGCCAGCAGATTCACAGGGACCTACGAGCAGTACTTC	CASRFTGTYEQYF
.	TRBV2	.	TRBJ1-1	TGTGCCAGCAGTGAAATGTCCCATTACACTGAAGCTTTCTTT	CASSEMSHYTEAFF
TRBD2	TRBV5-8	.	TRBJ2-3	TGTGCCAGCAGCGCAGGACTAGCGGGAACCACAGATACGCAGTATTTT	CASSAGLAGTTDTQYF
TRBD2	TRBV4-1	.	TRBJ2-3	TGCGCCAGCAGGAAACTAGCGGGGGGTGTTACAGATACGCAGTATTTT	CASRKLAGGVTDTQYF
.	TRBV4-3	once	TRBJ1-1	TGCGCCAGCAGCTTTACGACAGGCTCAAACACTGAAGCTTTCTTT	CASSFTTGSNTEAFF
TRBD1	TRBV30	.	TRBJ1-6	TGTGCCTGGGGACAGGGAAATTCACCCCTCCACTTT	CAWGQGNSPLHF
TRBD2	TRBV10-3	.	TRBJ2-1	TGTGCCATCAGCCTGAACGAGGCCGCCGGGACTAGCAGGATCCCCTCCTACAATGAGCAGTTCTTC	CAISLNEAAGTSRIPSYNEQFF
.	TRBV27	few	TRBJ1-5	TGTGCCAGCAGTTTTTCAGGGGACCAGCCCCAGCATTTT	CASSFSGDQPQHF
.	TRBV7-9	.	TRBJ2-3	TGTGCCAGCAGCTTGGAGGGCCGACCTCAGGATACGCAGTATTTT	CASSLEGRPQDTQYF
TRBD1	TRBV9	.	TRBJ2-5	TGTGCCAGCAGCGTATCCGGACAGGGTATCCAGACCCAGTACTTC	CASSVSGQGIQTQYF
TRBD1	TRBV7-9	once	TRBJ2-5	TGTGCCAGCAGCTGGACAGGGGGACTAGAGACCCAGTACTTC	CASSWTGGLETQYF
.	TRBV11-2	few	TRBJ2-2	TGTGCCAGCAGCTTTATAGGGGGCACCGGGGAGCTGTTTTTT	CASSFIGGTGELFF